The 8 T cell receptor beta chains in this list originate from one sample, sequenced in a study of blood T cell repertoires in COVID-19. Generated by immunoSEQ multiplex PCR, the TCRdb table keeps only in-frame clones and is missing some. The sample shows about 150,000 clones, about 80% of them seen only once. Sequenced sample: peripheral blood. These receptors came from a woman in her sixties or seventies with acute or convalescent COVID-19.

J is TRBJ1-2 and V is TRBV5-5; D unresolved. The CDR3 totals 14 residues. V lost 4 bases to trimming and J lost 4 bases, with 14 bases between them. Germline V gives CDR1 SGHKS, CDR2 YYEKEE (reference sequence). The DNA of the CDR3 is TGTGCCAGCAGCCCTGACCTCTCGGGCTATGGCTACACCTTC. This encodes CASSPDLSGYGYTF.

V gene TRBV10-3 combines with J gene TRBJ2-3, with a weak D call TRBD2 (6 bases). CDR3 size: 13 residues. V lost 2 bases and J 4 bases, leaving 7 bases between the germline ends. Germline values: CDR1 ENHRY, CDR2 SYGVKD. The CDR3 loop is CAISEGEADTQYF. CDR3 DNA sequence: TGTGCCATCAGTGAGGGGGAGGCAGATACGCAGTATTTT.

The chain joins TRBV3-1 (or the pseudogene TRBV3-2) to TRBJ2-4, with TRBD2 matching over 13 bases. CDR1 and CDR2 (germline): LGHDT, YNNKEL (reference sequence). The V gene end was trimmed by 0 bases and the J gene end by 4 bases; junction bases not matched to a gene: 6. This CDR3 region has 18 residues. The CDR3 is CASSQDIAGLAGKNIQYF. In DNA, the CDR3 is TGTGCCAGCAGCCAAGATATAGCGGGACTAGCGGGGAAAAACATTCAGTACTTC.

This clone was seen only a few times. V is TRBV14 and J is TRBJ2-2; 13 bases fit TRBD2. V dropped 4 bases and J dropped 6; count of bases not matched to a gene: 2. CDR1 SGHDN and CDR2 FVKESK come from the germline V gene. This CDR3 is built from 15 residues. DNA of the CDR3: TGTGCCAGCAGCCCCACTAGCGGGGGGGCCGGGGAGCTGTTTTTT. It encodes CASSPTSGGAGELFF.

The rearrangement joins TRBV14 to TRBJ1-6; D remains unclear. Germline V CDR1 and CDR2: SGHDN, FVKESK. V was trimmed by 0 bases and J by 0 bases, leaving 18 bases between them. The CDR3 contains 20 residues. CDR3: CASSQDPAFAFSSYNSPLHF. The CDR3 DNA follows: TGTGCCAGCAGCCAAGACCCCGCGTTCGCCTTTAGCTCCTATAATTCACCCCTCCACTTT. The full variable domain, its missing parts supplied by reference TRBV14 and TRBJ1-6, is EAGVTQFPSHSVIEKGQTVTLRCDPISGHDNLYWYRRVMGKEIKFLLHFVKESKQDESGMPNNRFLAERTGGTYSTLKVQPAELEDSGVYFCASSQDPAFAFSSYNSPLHFGNGTRLTVT.

V and J are TRBV27 and TRBJ2-7; TRBD1 is a possible D gene (6 bases). Germline assignment: CDR1 MNHEY and CDR2 SMNVEV (reference sequence). V gave up 6 bases and J gave up 4 bases, with 13 bases separating them. The CDR3 has 13 residues. CDR3: CASSRTVPYEQYF. CDR3 nucleotides: TGTGCCAGCAGCCGGACAGTACCTTACGAGCAGTACTTC.

V gene TRBV4-1 combines with J gene TRBJ1-3, with 8 nucleotides matching TRBD1. The CDR3 has 16 residues. Trimming removed 1 base from V and 2 bases from J; junction bases left unmatched: 4. Germline assignment: CDR1 MGHRA and CDR2 YSYEKL. This chain's CDR3 is CASSQAEQGAGNTIYF. Here the CDR3 DNA reads TGCGCCAGCAGCCAAGCTGAACAGGGGGCTGGAAACACCATATATTTT.

V is TRBV7-3 and J is TRBJ2-2; 7 bases line up with TRBD2. The junction had 7 bases not matched to a gene; V was cut back by 6 bases and J by 6 bases. There are 14 residues in the CDR3. Germline V CDR1 and CDR2: SGHTA, FQGTGA. The CDR3 DNA reads TGTGCCAGCAGAGCGGGACTGCAGGCCGGGGAGCTGTTTTTT. Amino acids: CASRAGLQAGELFF.